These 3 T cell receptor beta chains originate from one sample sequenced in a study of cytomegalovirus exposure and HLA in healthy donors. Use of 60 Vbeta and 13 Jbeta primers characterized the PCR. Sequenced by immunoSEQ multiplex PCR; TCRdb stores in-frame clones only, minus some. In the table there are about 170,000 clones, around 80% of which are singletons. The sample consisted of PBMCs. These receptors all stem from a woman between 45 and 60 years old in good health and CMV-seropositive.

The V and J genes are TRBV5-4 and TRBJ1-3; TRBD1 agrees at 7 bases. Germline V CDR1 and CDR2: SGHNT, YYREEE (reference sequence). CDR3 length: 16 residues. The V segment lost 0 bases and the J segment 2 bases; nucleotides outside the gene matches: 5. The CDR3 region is CASSLGARGTGNTIYF. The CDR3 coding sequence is TGTGCCAGCAGCTTGGGGGCCAGGGGGACTGGAAACACCATATATTTT.

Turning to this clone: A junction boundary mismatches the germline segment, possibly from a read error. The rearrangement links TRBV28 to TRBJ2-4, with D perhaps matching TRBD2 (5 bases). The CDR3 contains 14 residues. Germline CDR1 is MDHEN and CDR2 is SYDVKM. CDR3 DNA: TGTGCCAGCAGTTTAAAACACTACGGGAACAGTCAGTACTTC. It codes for CASSLKHYGNSQYF.

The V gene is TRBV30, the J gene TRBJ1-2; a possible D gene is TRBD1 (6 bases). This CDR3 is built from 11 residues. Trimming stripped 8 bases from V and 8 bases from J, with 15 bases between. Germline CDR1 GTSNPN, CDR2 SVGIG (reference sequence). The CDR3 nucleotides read TGTGCCGGGTGGACAGAAAGGGGCTACACCTTC. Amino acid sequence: CAGWTERGYTF.